This T cell receptor beta chain was sequenced for a study of human T cells and chemical hapten exposure. Study in general: Sensitization employed 2% DPC on roughly 2 cm by roughly 2 cm of upper inner arm skin.

This clonotype was seen only a few times. Its cognate antigen is unknown. Trimming took 0 bases from V and 3 from J; bases not matched to a gene: 8. In germline, CDR1 is SGHRS, CDR2 YFSETQ. The CDR3 is 16 residues long. Regarding the study as a whole: Donors had alopecia, so their immune response may differ from healthy people's.

In TCRdb, the RACE reads were re-called with MiXCR into one record per CDR3 protein. The table shows around 300,000 distinct CDR3 sequences, with about 7% occurring only once. Noted time point: patch test 1, 2 weeks after DPC sensitization. Noted treatment: therapeutic diphenylcyclopropenone sensitization with weekly scalp DPC. This clonotype was sampled from a woman aged 18-29 years with alopecia areata. Some clones in this sample may be carry-over from other donors' samples. Specimen: whole blood, collected in connection with sensitization to the hapten diphenylcyclopropenone (DPC). The chain employs TRBV5-1 and TRBJ2-7, with 8 nucleotides matching TRBD1. The CDR3 spells CASSLGGTGPVYEQYF. DNA of the CDR3: TGCGCCAGCAGCTTGGGGGGGACAGGACCCGTCTACGAGCAGTACTTC.